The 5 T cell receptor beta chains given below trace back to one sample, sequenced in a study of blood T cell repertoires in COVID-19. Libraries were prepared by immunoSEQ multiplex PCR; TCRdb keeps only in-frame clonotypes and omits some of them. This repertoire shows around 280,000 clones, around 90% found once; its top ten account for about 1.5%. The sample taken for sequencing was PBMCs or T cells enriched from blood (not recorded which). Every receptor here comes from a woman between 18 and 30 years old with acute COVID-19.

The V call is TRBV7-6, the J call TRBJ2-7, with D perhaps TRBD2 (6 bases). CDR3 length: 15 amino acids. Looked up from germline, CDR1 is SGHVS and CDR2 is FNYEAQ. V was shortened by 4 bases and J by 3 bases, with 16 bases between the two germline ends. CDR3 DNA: TGTGCCAGCAGCTCCCGACTAGGTTGGAACTACGAGCAGTACTTC. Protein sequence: CASSSRLGWNYEQYF.

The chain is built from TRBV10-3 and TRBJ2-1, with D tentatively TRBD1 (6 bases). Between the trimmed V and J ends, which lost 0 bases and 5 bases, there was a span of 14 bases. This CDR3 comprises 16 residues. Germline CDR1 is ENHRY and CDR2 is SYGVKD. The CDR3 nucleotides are TGTGCCATCAGTGAGTCCCTGGGGAAGGGGGACAATGAGCAGTTCTTC. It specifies CAISESLGKGDNEQFF.

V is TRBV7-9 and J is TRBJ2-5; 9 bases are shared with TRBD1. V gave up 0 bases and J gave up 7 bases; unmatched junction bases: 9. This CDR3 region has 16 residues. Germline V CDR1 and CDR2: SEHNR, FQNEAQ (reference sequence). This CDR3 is CASSLAPTGGAATQYF. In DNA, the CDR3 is TGTGCCAGCAGCTTAGCCCCCACAGGGGGCGCCGCGACCCAGTACTTC.

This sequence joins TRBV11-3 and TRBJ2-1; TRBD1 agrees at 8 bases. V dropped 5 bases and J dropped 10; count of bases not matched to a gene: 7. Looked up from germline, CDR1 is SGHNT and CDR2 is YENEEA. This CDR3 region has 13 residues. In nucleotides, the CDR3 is TGTGCCAGCAGCCCCAAAGGGACAGGCGAGCAGTTCTTC. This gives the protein CASSPKGTGEQFF. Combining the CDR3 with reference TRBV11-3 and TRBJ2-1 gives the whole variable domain EAGVVQSPRYKIIEKKQPVAFWCNPISGHNTLYWYLQNLGQGPELLIRYENEEAVDDSQLPKDRFSAERLKGVDSTLKIQPAELGDSAVYLCASSPKGTGEQFFGPGTRLTVL.

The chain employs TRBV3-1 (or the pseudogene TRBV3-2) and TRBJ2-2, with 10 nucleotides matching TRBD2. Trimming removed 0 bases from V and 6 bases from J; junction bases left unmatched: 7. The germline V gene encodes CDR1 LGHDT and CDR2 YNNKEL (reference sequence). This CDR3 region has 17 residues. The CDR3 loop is CASSQEFLAGDPGELFF. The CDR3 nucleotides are TGTGCCAGCAGCCAAGAATTCCTAGCGGGAGATCCCGGGGAGCTGTTTTTT.